The TCR beta chain under discussion was sequenced for a study of T cells after yellow fever vaccination (dated by TCRdb to the late 2010s). About the investigation overall: Libraries from fractions with low cell numbers were prepared with the SMART-Seq v4 Ultra Low Input RNA kit. To track T-cell clones before and after primary and booster YFV17D yellow fever vaccination, bulk TCR alpha and beta repertoires were sequenced longitudinally. The cohort comprised two healthy male donors, one aged 18 to 30 and one aged 30 to 40 years. Blood was collected at multiple timepoints before and after primary and secondary immunization, and bulk PBMC replicates and cell subsets were isolated. Results the study describes overall, beyond this receptor: After the booster, most clones that had expanded after primary vaccination were detected again (around 96% of CD4 and about 88% of CD8), suggesting broad maintenance of memory. Because abundant contaminating clonotypes from the bulk population could be contained in FACS-sorted repertoires, computational filtering was required. A small fraction of clonotypes appeared in both the CD4 and CD8 compartments, likely as a result of convergent recombination. Compared with the primary T-cell response, the secondary T-cell response was weaker but faster, peaking on day 5 rather than day 15. The study included only a couple of donors, which limits how far the findings can be generalized.

CDR1 and CDR2 (SQVTM, ANQGSEA) derive from the germline V gene. The CDR3 spans 14 residues, from the cysteine through the phenylalanine. Only the CDR3 DNA is retained, 42 bases long and in frame from the first base. Between the V and J ends, shortened by 4 bases and 5 bases respectively, the junction contains 16 bases. Interpreted using the paper, the treatment or condition label stands for: live attenuated yellow fever vaccine strain. Two biological replicates of bulk PBMCs were collected at each blood-draw timepoint. PBMCs were isolated from peripheral blood using a standard Ficoll-Paque protocol. TriZol was used to extract RNA from bulk PBMCs, from CD4 and CD8 fractions, and from dextramer-positive and dextramer-negative fractions. This clonotype was seen a few times. No cognate antigen has been identified for it. Per-nucleotide qualities are absent, and no much larger clonotype sits a single base away.

TCR cDNA was synthesized by 5'RACE template switching, which introduced a universal primer site and unique molecular identifiers. Priming for cDNA synthesis came from both the TCR alpha and TCR beta constant segments. Two PCR steps were used to amplify libraries, with sample barcodes and sequencing adapters being added in the second step. Libraries were sequenced on Illumina HiSeq 2500 (2x100 bp) or NovaSeq (2x150 bp). The study's processing was this. Reads were demultiplexed and collapsed into UMI consensus sequences with MIGEC, and V(D)J alignment was performed with MiXCR. Vaccine-responding clonotypes were defined with edgeR using replicate PBMC samples, requiring FDR below 0.01 and a log2 fold change above 5 up to day 15. CD4 or CD8 identity was assigned to each bulk clonotype according to whether the clonotype was present at higher abundance in the sequenced CD4 repertoire or the sequenced CD8 repertoire. TCRdb reprocessing: public reads trimmed at Q25 with fastp, clones called with MiXCR, in-frame beta chains kept. CDR3 protein sequences are deduplicated, and each keeps its most common genes and DNA. The V and J calls come from TCRdb's annotation, not from the publication. In all, the sample holds a few hundred thousand distinct CDR3 sequences, and 8.7% of those were seen once. The ten largest clonotypes hold roughly 17% of the sample.

This sequence originates from a man between 18 and 29 years old who received the YFV17D yellow fever vaccine. This chain is built from TRBV29-1 and TRBJ2-3; there is no confident call for the D gene. The starting material was PBMCs, obtained on the day of the first yellow fever vaccination. The bases are TGCAGCGTTGCAGCATCCCAAGATGGAGATACGCAGTATTTT. It translates as CSVAASQDGDTQYF.